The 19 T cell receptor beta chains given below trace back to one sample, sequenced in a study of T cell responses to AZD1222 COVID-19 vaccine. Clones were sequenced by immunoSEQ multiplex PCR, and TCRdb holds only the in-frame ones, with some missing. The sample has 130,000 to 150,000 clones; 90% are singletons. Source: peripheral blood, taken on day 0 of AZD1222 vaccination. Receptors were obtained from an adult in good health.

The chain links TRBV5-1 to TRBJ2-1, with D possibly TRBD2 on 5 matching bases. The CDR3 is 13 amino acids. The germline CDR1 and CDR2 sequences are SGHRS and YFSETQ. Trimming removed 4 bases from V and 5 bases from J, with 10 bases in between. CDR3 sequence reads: CASSVTTDNEQFF. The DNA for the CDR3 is TGCGCCAGCAGCGTGACTACTGACAATGAGCAGTTCTTC.

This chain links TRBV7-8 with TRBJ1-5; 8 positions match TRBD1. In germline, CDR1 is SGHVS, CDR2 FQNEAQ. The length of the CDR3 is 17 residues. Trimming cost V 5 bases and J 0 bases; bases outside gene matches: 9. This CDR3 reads CASSLRPRGPSNQPQHF. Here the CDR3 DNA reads TGTGCCAGCAGCCTTCGCCCCAGGGGGCCTAGCAATCAGCCCCAGCATTTT.

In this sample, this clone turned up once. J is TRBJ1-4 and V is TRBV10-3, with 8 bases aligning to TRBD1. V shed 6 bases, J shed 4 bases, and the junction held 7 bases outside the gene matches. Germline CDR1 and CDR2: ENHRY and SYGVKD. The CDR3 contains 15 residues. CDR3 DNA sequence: TGTGCCATCAGGCCCGGGACAGGAGGTAATGAAAAACTGTTTTTT. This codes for CAIRPGTGGNEKLFF.

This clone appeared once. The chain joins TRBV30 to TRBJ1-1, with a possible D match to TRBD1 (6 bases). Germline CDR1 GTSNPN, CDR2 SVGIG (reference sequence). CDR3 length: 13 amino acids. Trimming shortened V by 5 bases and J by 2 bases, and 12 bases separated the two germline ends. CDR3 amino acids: CAWGAGANTEAFF. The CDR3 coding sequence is TGTGCCTGGGGGGCGGGGGCCAACACTGAAGCTTTCTTT.

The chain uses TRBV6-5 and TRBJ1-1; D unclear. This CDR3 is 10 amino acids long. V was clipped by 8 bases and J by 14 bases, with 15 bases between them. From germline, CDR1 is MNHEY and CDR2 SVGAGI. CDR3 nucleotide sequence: TGTGCCAGCTACGAAACGAGACTGTTCTTT. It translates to CASYETRLFF.

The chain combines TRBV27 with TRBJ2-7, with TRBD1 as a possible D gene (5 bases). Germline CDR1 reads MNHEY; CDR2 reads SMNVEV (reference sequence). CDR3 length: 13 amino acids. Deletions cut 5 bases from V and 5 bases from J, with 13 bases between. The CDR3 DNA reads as TGTGCCAGCAGTCTGGACAACTCAAACGAGCAGTACTTC. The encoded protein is CASSLDNSNEQYF.

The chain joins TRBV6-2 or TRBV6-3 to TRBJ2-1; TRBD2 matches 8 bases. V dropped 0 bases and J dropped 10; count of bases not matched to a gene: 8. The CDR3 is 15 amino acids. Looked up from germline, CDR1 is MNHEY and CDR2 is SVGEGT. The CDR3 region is CASSYSVSGGDEQFF. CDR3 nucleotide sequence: TGTGCCAGCAGTTACTCGGTGAGCGGGGGTGACGAGCAGTTCTTC.

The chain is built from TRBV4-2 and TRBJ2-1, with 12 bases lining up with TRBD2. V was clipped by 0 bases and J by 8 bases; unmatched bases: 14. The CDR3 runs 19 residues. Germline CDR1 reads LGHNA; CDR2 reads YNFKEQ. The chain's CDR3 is CASSQDPGLAGGPGDEQFF. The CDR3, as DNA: TGTGCCAGCAGCCAAGATCCCGGCCTAGCGGGAGGGCCGGGGGATGAGCAGTTCTTC.

The CDR3 spells CASSERLAPTNQPQHF. Here the CDR3 DNA reads TGTGCCAGCAGTGAACGGCTAGCCCCTACTAATCAGCCCCAGCATTTT. The gene calls are TRBV2 and TRBJ1-5; D is ambiguous. CDR3 length: 16 amino acids. Germline loops: CDR1 SNHLY, CDR2 FYNNEI. V was trimmed by 2 bases and J by 4 bases, leaving 15 bases between them.

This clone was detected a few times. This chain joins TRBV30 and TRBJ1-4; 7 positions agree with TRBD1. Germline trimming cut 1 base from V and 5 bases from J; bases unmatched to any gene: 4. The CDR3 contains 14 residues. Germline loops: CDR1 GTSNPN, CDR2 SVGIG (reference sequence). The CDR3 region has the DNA TGTGCCTGGAGTGGGGACAGTAAGAATGAAAAACTGTTTTTT. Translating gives CAWSGDSKNEKLFF.

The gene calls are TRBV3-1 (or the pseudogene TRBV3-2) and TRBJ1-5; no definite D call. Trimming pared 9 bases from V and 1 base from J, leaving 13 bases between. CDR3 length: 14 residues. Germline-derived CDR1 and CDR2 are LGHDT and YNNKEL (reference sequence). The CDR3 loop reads CASAEGGSNQPQHF. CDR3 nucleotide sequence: TGTGCCAGTGCGGAGGGAGGAAGCAATCAGCCCCAGCATTTT.

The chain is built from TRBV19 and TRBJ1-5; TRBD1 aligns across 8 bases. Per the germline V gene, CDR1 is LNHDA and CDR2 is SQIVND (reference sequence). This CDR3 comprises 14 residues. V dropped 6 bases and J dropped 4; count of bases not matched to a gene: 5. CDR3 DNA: TGTGCCAGTAGCCCTAGACAGGGGAATCAGCCCCAGCATTTT. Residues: CASSPRQGNQPQHF.

The DNA of the CDR3 is TGTGCCAGTAGTATTCGAGCGGGGGGGTACTCCTACAATGAGCAGTTCTTC. Encoded protein: CASSIRAGGYSYNEQFF. The chain uses TRBV19 and TRBJ2-1; the match to TRBD2 covers 10 bases. The germline V gene encodes CDR1 LNHDA and CDR2 SQIVND (reference sequence). V was pared by 3 bases and J by 0 bases, with 5 bases of the junction left unmatched. This CDR3 region has 17 residues.

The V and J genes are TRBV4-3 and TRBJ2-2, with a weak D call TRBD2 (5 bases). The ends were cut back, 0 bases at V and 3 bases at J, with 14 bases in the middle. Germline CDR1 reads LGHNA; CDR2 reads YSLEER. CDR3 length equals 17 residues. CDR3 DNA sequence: TGCGCCAGCAGCCAAGATTTGAGCGCCGGGGACACCGGGGAGCTGTTTTTT. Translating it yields CASSQDLSAGDTGELFF.

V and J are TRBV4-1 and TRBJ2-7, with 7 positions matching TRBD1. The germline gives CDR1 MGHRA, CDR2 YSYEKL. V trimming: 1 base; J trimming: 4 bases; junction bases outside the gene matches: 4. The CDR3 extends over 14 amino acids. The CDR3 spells CASSQVQGMYEQYF. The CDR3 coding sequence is TGCGCCAGCAGCCAAGTACAGGGGATGTACGAGCAGTACTTC.

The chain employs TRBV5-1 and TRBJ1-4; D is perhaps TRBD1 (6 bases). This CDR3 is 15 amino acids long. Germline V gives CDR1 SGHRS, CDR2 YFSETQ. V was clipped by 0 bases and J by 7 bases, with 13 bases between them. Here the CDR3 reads CASSLDPGVGEKLFF. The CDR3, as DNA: TGCGCCAGCAGCTTGGACCCAGGGGTGGGTGAAAAACTGTTTTTT.

The CDR3 sequence is CASSYSIGSEETQYF. The CDR3 DNA sequence: TGTGCCAGCAGTTACTCGATTGGTAGTGAAGAGACCCAGTACTTC. V is TRBV6-5 and J is TRBJ2-5; the D is unclear. The CDR3 sequence is 15 residues long. With 0 bases removed from V and 3 bases from J, the gap between germline ends came to 11 bases. CDR1 is MNHEY and CDR2 is SVGAGI in the germline V gene.

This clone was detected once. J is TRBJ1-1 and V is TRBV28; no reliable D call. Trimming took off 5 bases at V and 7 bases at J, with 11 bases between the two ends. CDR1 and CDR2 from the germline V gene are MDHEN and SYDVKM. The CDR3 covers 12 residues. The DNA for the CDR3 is TGTGCCAGCAGTATTTTACGTGATGAAGCTTTCTTT. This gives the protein CASSILRDEAFF.

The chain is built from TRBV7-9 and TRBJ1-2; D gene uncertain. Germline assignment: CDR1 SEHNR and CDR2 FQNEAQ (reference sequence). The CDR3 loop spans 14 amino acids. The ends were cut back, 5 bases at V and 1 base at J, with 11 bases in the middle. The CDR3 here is CASSPRTVNYGYTF. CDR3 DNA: TGTGCCAGCAGCCCTCGGACGGTTAACTATGGCTACACCTTC.